The clone carrying this T cell receptor (beta chain) showed up just once. Its antigen is still unknown. The sample is drawn from a study of shared clonotypes between healthy human individuals. Study-level results: Memory subsets generally showed lower estimated richness than naive subsets. Sampling covered nothing but blood. Tissue TCR repertoires likely differ from those found in blood. All-four-donor shared clonotypes had higher generation probabilities than non-shared clonotypes did.

The input for sorted-subset replicate PCRs was approximately 200 ng DNA, 25,000 to 35,000 T cell genomes. Clones were read by immunoSEQ multiplex PCR, and TCRdb kept only the in-frame ones, dropping some. Here the sample spans hundreds of thousands of clones, approximately 96% being singletons. Only CD45RO-negative cells positively selected for CCR7 counted as naive CD8 cells, so terminally differentiated effector memory CD45RA+ cells were excluded. Source material: naive CD8+ T cells sorted from blood. This TCR was recovered from a man aged 25-45 years in good health.

CDR3 nucleotide sequence: TGCGCCAGCAGCCCACTTCCTTGGACAGAAGTAAACACTGAAGCTTTCTTT. Its translation is CASSPLPWTEVNTEAFF. The rearrangement uses TRBV5-1 and TRBJ1-1, with D possibly being TRBD1 (6 bases). Trimming pared 4 bases from V and 2 bases from J, leaving 21 bases between. Germline loops: CDR1 SGHRS, CDR2 YFSETQ. This CDR3 is built from 17 residues.